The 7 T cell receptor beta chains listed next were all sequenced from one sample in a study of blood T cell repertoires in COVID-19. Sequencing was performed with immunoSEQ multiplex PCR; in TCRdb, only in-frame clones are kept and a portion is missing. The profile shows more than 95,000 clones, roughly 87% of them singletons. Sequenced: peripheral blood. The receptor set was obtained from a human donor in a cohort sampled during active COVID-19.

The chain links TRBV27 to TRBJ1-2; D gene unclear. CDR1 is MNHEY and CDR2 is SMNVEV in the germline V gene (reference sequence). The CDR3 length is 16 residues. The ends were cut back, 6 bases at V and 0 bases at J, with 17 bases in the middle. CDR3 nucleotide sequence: TGTGCCAGCAGCCCCTATGCGGGGAGGGCTAACTATGGCTACACCTTC. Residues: CASSPYAGRANYGYTF.

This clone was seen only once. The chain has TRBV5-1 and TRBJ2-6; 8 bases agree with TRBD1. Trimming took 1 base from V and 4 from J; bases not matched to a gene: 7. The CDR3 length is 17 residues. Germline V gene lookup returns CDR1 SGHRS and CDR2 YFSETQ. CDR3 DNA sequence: TGCGCCAGCAGCTTGAATGGACAGGGAGCAGGGGCCAACGTCCTGACTTTC. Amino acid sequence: CASSLNGQGAGANVLTF.

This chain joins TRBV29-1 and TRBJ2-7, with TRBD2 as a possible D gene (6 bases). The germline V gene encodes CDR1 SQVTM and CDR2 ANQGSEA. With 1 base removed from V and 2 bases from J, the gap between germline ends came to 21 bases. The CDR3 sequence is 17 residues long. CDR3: CSVEGFYGGSGAYEQYF. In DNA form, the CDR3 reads TGCAGCGTTGAAGGTTTTTACGGAGGGTCCGGCGCCTACGAGCAGTACTTC.

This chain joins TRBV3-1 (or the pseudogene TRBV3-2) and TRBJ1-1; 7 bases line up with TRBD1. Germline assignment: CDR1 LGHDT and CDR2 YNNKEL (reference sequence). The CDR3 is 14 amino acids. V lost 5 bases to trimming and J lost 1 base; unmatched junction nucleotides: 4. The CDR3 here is CASSWGQPNTEAFF. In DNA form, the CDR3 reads TGTGCCAGCAGCTGGGGACAGCCGAACACTGAAGCTTTCTTT.

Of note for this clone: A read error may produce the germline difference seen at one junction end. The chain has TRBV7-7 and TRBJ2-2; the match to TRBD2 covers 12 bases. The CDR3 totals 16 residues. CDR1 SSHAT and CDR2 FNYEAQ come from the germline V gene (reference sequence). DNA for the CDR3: TGTGCTAGCAGCTCAACTAGCGGGGGGATCACCGGGGAGCTGTTTTTT. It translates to CASSSTSGGITGELFF.

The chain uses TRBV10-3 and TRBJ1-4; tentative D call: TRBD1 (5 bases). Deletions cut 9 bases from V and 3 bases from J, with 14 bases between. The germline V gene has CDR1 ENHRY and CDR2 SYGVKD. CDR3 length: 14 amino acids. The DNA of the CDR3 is TGTGCCATAAACGACCCGGGGGCTAATGAAAAACTGTTTTTT. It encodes CAINDPGANEKLFF.

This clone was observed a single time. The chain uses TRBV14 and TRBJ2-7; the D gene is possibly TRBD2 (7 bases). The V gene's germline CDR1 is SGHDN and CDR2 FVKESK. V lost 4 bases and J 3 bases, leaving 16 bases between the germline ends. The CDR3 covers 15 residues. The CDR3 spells CASSRSAGGHYEQYF. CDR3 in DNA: TGTGCCAGCAGCCGGAGTGCCGGGGGGCACTACGAGCAGTACTTC.